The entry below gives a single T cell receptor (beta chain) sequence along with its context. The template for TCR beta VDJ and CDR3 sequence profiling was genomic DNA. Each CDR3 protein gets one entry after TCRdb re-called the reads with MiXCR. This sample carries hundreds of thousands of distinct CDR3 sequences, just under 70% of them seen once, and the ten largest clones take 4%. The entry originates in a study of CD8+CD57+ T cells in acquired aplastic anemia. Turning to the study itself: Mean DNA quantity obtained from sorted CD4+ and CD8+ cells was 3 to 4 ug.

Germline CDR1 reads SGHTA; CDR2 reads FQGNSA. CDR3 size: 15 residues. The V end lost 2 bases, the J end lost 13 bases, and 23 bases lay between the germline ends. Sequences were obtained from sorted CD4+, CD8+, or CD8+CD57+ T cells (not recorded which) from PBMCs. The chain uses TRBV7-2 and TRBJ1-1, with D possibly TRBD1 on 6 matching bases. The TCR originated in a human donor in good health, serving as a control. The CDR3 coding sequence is TGTGCCAGCAGCTTACCAGGGGTTAGCTGCACTTTTCTTTTCTTT. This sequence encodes CASSLPGVSCTFLFF. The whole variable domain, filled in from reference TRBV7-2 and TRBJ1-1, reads GAGVSQSPSNKVTEKGKDVELRCDPISGHTALYWYRQSLGQGLEFLIYFQGNSAPDKSGLPSDRFSAERTGGSVSTLTIQRTQQEDSAVYLCASSLPGVSCTFLFFGQGTRLTVV.